This is a list of T cell receptor beta chains from one sample in a study of beta chain features in type 1 diabetes. Sequencing was performed with immunoSEQ multiplex PCR; in TCRdb, only in-frame clones are kept and a portion is missing. Here the sample spans just over 450,000 clones, around 30% being singletons. The source material was naive CD4+ T cells from blood. The receptor set was obtained from a man between 18 and 35 years old in good health. CDR3s include the opening cysteine and the closing phenylalanine or tryptophan. A D gene is named only where the DNA matches it firmly. Size tells how often a clone was seen (once, few, many) or the class of an expanded clone, and some rows leave it out.

V: TRBV5-1
J: TRBJ2-3
D: NA
size: NA
length: 16
CDR3: CASGMDGGSSTDTQYF
DNA: TGCGCCAGCGGCATGGATGGGGGCTCTAGCACAGATACGCAGTATTTT

V: TRBV15
J: TRBJ2-7
D: TRBD2
size: once
length: 17
CDR3: CATSRDRGSGSSYEQYF
DNA: TGTGCCACCAGCAGAGATCGTGGTAGCGGGAGCTCCTACGAGCAGTACTTC

V: TRBV7-2
J: TRBJ2-3
D: NA
size: few
length: 10
CDR3: CAGGWDTQYF
DNA: TGTGCCGGAGGGTGGGATACGCAGTATTTT

V: TRBV2
J: TRBJ2-3
D: TRBD2
size: NA
length: 13
CDR3: CASSLAGADTQYF
DNA: TGTGCCAGCAGCCTAGCGGGAGCGGATACGCAGTATTTT

V: TRBV30
J: TRBJ1-5
D: NA
size: few
length: 13
CDR3: CAWSLQGDQPQHF
DNA: TGTGCCTGGAGTCTGCAGGGCGATCAGCCCCAGCATTTT

V: TRBV6-5
J: TRBJ2-2
D: TRBD1
size: NA
length: 14
CDR3: CASSNRGVTGELFF
DNA: TGTGCCAGCAGTAACAGGGGGGTCACCGGGGAGCTGTTTTTT

V: TRBV29-1
J: TRBJ1-2
D: TRBD1
size: NA
length: 12
CDR3: CSVEGQGLGYTF
DNA: TGCAGCGTTGAGGGACAGGGACTCGGCTACACCTTC

V: TRBV28
J: TRBJ1-2
D: NA
size: NA
length: 13
CDR3: CASNLLGGAGYTF
DNA: TGTGCCAGCAACCTACTAGGCGGTGCTGGCTACACCTTC

V: TRBV6-5
J: TRBJ2-2
D: NA
size: NA
length: 14
CDR3: CASSYSRTTGELFF
DNA: TGTGCCAGCAGTTACTCCAGGACCACCGGGGAGCTGTTTTTT

V: TRBV5-6
J: TRBJ2-5
D: NA
size: NA
length: 11
CDR3: CASSSEKTQYF
DNA: TGTGCCAGCAGCTCCGAGAAGACCCAGTACTTC

V: TRBV10-3
J: TRBJ2-5
D: NA
size: few
length: 13
CDR3: CAITPALQETQYF
DNA: TGTGCCATCACCCCAGCCCTCCAAGAGACCCAGTACTTC

V: TRBV25-1
J: TRBJ1-2
D: TRBD1
size: few
length: 15
CDR3: CASSDQTGLSYGYTF
DNA: TGTGCCAGCAGTGACCAGACAGGGCTGAGCTATGGCTACACCTTC

V: TRBV11-2
J: TRBJ2-1
D: NA
size: NA
length: 15
CDR3: CASSPGSRPSNEQFF
DNA: TGTGCCAGCAGCCCCGGTAGTCGTCCGAGTAATGAGCAGTTCTTC

V: TRBV29-1
J: TRBJ2-7
D: NA
size: NA
length: 13
CDR3: CSAVRDTVLEQYF
DNA: TGCAGCGCCGTTCGGGACACGGTTCTCGAGCAGTACTTC

V: TRBV30
J: TRBJ1-1
D: NA
size: NA
length: 11
CDR3: CAWRPWAEAFF
DNA: TGTGCCTGGAGGCCTTGGGCTGAAGCTTTCTTT

V: TRBV2
J: TRBJ2-3
D: NA
size: few
length: 11
CDR3: CASKFTDTQYF
DNA: TGTGCCAGCAAATTCACAGATACGCAGTATTTT

V: TRBV30
J: TRBJ2-1
D: NA
size: few
length: 11
CDR3: CAWSGTHEQFF
DNA: TGTGCCTGGAGTGGGACCCATGAGCAGTTCTTC

V: TRBV5-1
J: TRBJ2-5
D: TRBD1
size: few
length: 15
CDR3: CASSPQTGVQETQYF
DNA: TGCGCCAGCAGCCCGCAGACAGGGGTACAAGAGACCCAGTACTTC

V: TRBV5-6
J: TRBJ2-2
D: NA
size: few
length: 12
CDR3: CASTRDTGELFF
DNA: TGTGCCAGCACCCGTGACACCGGGGAGCTGTTTTTT

V: TRBV5-1
J: TRBJ2-5
D: NA
size: NA
length: 16
CDR3: CASSAAAGGGQETQYF
DNA: TGCGCCAGCAGCGCTGCGGCAGGTGGGGGGCAAGAGACCCAGTACTTC

V: TRBV15
J: TRBJ2-1
D: NA
size: NA
length: 13
CDR3: CATSREKNNEQFF
DNA: TGTGCCACCAGCAGAGAGAAAAACAATGAGCAGTTCTTC

V: TRBV28
J: TRBJ2-4
D: NA
size: few
length: 16
CDR3: CASSLAGEVDKNIQYF
DNA: TGTGCCAGCAGTTTGGCCGGGGAGGTTGACAAAAACATTCAGTACTTC

V: TRBV29-1
J: TRBJ2-1
D: NA
size: few
length: 15
CDR3: CSVGIGGREYNEQFF
DNA: TGCAGCGTGGGGATCGGCGGCAGGGAATACAATGAGCAGTTCTTC

V: TRBV5-1
J: TRBJ2-7
D: NA
size: few
length: 14
CDR3: CASSPRQDSYEQYF
DNA: TGCGCCAGCAGCCCTCGACAGGACTCCTACGAGCAGTACTTC

V: TRBV30
J: TRBJ1-5
D: TRBD1
size: NA
length: 16
CDR3: CAWSRTGAGFNQPQHF
DNA: TGTGCCTGGAGCCGAACAGGGGCGGGATTCAATCAGCCCCAGCATTTT

V: TRBV5-6
J: TRBJ2-7
D: TRBD1
size: NA
length: 17
CDR3: CASSGADRGRYGYEQYF
DNA: TGTGCCAGCAGCGGAGCGGACAGGGGCAGGTATGGGTACGAGCAGTACTTC

V: TRBV25-1
J: TRBJ2-7
D: TRBD2
size: NA
length: 15
CDR3: CASSGPGLAFHEQYF
DNA: TGTGCCAGCAGTGGGCCGGGACTAGCTTTCCACGAGCAGTACTTC

V: TRBV18
J: TRBJ2-3
D: TRBD2
size: NA
length: 20
CDR3: CASSPWASGSRISSTDTQYF
DNA: TGTGCCAGCTCACCCTGGGCTAGCGGGAGCCGCATAAGTAGCACAGATACGCAGTATTTT

V: TRBV6-1
J: TRBJ2-1
D: TRBD2
size: NA
length: 14
CDR3: CASSLAGPYNEQFF
DNA: TGTGCCAGCAGCTTAGCGGGACCCTACAATGAGCAGTTCTTC

V: TRBV5-6
J: TRBJ1-4
D: NA
size: few
length: 13
CDR3: CASSWLTEEKLFF
DNA: TGTGCCAGCAGCTGGTTGACTGAAGAAAAACTGTTTTTT

V: TRBV6-5
J: TRBJ1-1
D: NA
size: few
length: 12
CDR3: CASAHLNTEAFF
DNA: TGTGCCAGCGCGCATTTGAACACTGAAGCTTTCTTT

V: TRBV19
J: TRBJ1-1
D: NA
size: few
length: 13
CDR3: CASSIEGTTEAFF
DNA: TGTGCCAGTAGTATCGAGGGGACGACTGAAGCTTTCTTT

V: TRBV30
J: TRBJ2-1
D: TRBD2
size: few
length: 14
CDR3: CAWSGGGSMNEQFF
DNA: TGTGCCTGGAGTGGTGGCGGGAGTATGAATGAGCAGTTCTTC

V: TRBV4-3
J: TRBJ2-3
D: NA
size: NA
length: 13
CDR3: CASSQEGLNTQYF
DNA: TGCGCCAGCAGCCAAGAAGGTCTAAATACGCAGTATTTT

V: TRBV29-1
J: TRBJ1-1
D: TRBD1
size: NA
length: 15
CDR3: CSVRQGGEPNTEAFF
DNA: TGCAGCGTTAGACAGGGCGGGGAACCAAACACTGAAGCTTTCTTT

V: TRBV30
J: TRBJ2-4
D: TRBD2
size: NA
length: 14
CDR3: CAWGTRGVKNIQYF
DNA: TGTGCCTGGGGGACTAGGGGAGTTAAAAACATTCAGTACTTC

V: TRBV5-4
J: TRBJ2-3
D: NA
size: NA
length: 14
CDR3: CASSPVKLVDTQYF
DNA: TGTGCCAGCAGCCCAGTTAAACTTGTAGATACGCAGTATTTT

V: TRBV20-1
J: TRBJ2-1
D: NA
size: NA
length: 10
CDR3: CSARGDEQFF
DNA: TGCAGTGCTAGAGGCGATGAGCAGTTCTTC

V: TRBV29-1
J: TRBJ2-1
D: TRBD2
size: NA
length: 17
CDR3: CSVKLAGVGRKYNEQFF
DNA: TGCAGCGTTAAACTAGCGGGAGTTGGAAGGAAATACAATGAGCAGTTCTTC

V: TRBV20-1
J: TRBJ2-3
D: TRBD2
size: NA
length: 10
CDR3: CSGGRDTQYF
DNA: TGCAGCGGGGGGAGGGATACGCAGTATTTT

V: TRBV15
J: TRBJ1-3
D: NA
size: NA
length: 16
CDR3: CATSRDRLPSGNTIYF
DNA: TGTGCCACCAGCAGAGACAGGCTCCCCTCTGGAAACACCATATATTTT

V: TRBV29-1
J: TRBJ2-7
D: TRBD2
size: NA
length: 12
CDR3: CSTGEGPYEQYF
DNA: TGCAGCACGGGGGAGGGACCCTACGAGCAGTACTTC

V: TRBV29-1
J: TRBJ2-1
D: NA
size: few
length: 15
CDR3: CSVEIGQGPPPEQFF
DNA: TGCAGCGTCGAGATCGGGCAGGGACCCCCCCCGGAGCAGTTCTTC

V: TRBV29-1
J: TRBJ1-1
D: NA
size: NA
length: 16
CDR3: CSVESPSPVQGTEAFF
DNA: TGCAGCGTTGAATCCCCCTCTCCCGTCCAGGGAACTGAAGCTTTCTTT

V: TRBV30
J: TRBJ2-7
D: TRBD2
size: NA
length: 15
CDR3: CAWSVVTSSTYEQYF
DNA: TGTGCCTGGAGTGTTGTGACTAGCTCGACATACGAGCAGTACTTC

V: TRBV5-1
J: TRBJ1-4
D: TRBD1
size: few
length: 14
CDR3: CASSLLQGEEKLFF
DNA: TGCGCCAGCAGCTTGTTACAGGGGGAGGAAAAACTGTTTTTT

V: TRBV7-9
J: TRBJ2-7
D: TRBD2
size: NA
length: 16
CDR3: CASSLSGGRNSYEQYF
DNA: TGTGCCAGCAGCTTATCTGGCGGGAGGAACTCCTACGAGCAGTACTTC

V: TRBV18
J: TRBJ2-1
D: NA
size: few
length: 13
CDR3: CASSPSGANEQFF
DNA: TGTGCCAGCTCCCCATCGGGAGCTAATGAGCAGTTCTTC

V: TRBV25-1
J: TRBJ1-3
D: TRBD1
size: few
length: 16
CDR3: CASSASTGVSGNTIYF
DNA: TGTGCCAGCAGTGCCTCGACAGGGGTCTCTGGAAACACCATATATTTT

V: TRBV30
J: TRBJ2-7
D: NA
size: NA
length: 13
CDR3: CACGTDSSYEQYF
DNA: TGTGCCTGCGGGACCGATAGCTCCTACGAGCAGTACTTC

V: TRBV14
J: TRBJ2-5
D: NA
size: few
length: 13
CDR3: CASSRTFQETQYF
DNA: TGTGCCAGCAGCCGGACATTCCAAGAGACCCAGTACTTC

V: TRBV11-2
J: TRBJ2-4
D: TRBD1
size: few
length: 19
CDR3: CASSLRLDRDLRAKNIQYF
DNA: TGTGCCAGCAGCTTACGGCTGGACAGGGATCTTCGGGCCAAAAACATTCAGTACTTC

V: TRBV2
J: TRBJ2-1
D: TRBD1
size: few
length: 15
CDR3: CASSAEGTGANEQFF
DNA: TGTGCCAGCAGTGCGGAGGGGACAGGGGCCAATGAGCAGTTCTTC

V: TRBV5-1
J: TRBJ2-5
D: TRBD2
size: NA
length: 16
CDR3: CASSLARGGPQETQYF
DNA: TGCGCCAGCAGCTTGGCCCGCGGGGGTCCGCAAGAGACCCAGTACTTC

V: TRBV7-6
J: TRBJ2-2
D: TRBD1
size: NA
length: 15
CDR3: CASSRTGSNTGELFF
DNA: TGTGCCAGCAGCCGGACAGGGTCGAACACCGGGGAGCTGTTTTTT